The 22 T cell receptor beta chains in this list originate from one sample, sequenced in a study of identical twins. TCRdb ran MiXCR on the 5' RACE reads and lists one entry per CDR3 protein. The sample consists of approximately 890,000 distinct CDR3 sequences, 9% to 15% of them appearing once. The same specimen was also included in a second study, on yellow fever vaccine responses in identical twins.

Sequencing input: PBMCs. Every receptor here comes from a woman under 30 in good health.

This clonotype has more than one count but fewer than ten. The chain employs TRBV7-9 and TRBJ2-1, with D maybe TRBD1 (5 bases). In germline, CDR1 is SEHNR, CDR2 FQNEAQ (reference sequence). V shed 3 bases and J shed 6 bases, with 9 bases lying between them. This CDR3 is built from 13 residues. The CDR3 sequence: CASSFREPNEQFF. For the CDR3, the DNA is TGTGCCAGCAGCTTCAGGGAACCCAATGAGCAGTTCTTC. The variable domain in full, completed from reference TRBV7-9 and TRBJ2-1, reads DTGVSQNPRHKITKRGQNVTFRCDPISEHNRLYWYRQTLGQGPEFLTYFQNEAQLEKSRLLSDRFSAERPKGSFSTLEIQRTEQGDSAMYLCASSFREPNEQFFGPGTRLTVL.

The CDR3 DNA reads TGTGCCAGCTCTATTCGTACGGATGAGCAGTTCTTC. It codes for CASSIRTDEQFF. The chain recombines TRBV18 with TRBJ2-1; unclear D gene. CDR1 is KGHSH and CDR2 is LQKENI in the germline V gene. V was cut by 6 bases and J by 8 bases, with 11 bases left in between. This CDR3 has 12 amino acids.

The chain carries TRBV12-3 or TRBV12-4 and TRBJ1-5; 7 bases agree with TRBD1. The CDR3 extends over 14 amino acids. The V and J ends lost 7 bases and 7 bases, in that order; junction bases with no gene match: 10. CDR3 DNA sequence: TGTGCCAGCACTCAACAGGGGTCCGGGCAGCCCCAGCATTTT. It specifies CASTQQGSGQPQHF.

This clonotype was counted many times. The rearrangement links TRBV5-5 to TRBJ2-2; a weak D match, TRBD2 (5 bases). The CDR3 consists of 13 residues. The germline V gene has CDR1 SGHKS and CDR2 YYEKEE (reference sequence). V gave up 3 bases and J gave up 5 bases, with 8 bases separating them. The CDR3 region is CASSSRGTGELFF. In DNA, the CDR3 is TGTGCCAGCAGCTCGAGAGGGACCGGGGAGCTGTTTTTT.

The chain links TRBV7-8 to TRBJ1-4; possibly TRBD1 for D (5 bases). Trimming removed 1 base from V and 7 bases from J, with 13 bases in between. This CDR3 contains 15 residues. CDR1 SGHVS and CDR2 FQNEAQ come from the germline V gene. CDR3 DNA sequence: TGTGCCAGCAGCTTAGGCGGGGGGTCGGTTGAAAAACTGTTTTTT. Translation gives CASSLGGGSVEKLFF.

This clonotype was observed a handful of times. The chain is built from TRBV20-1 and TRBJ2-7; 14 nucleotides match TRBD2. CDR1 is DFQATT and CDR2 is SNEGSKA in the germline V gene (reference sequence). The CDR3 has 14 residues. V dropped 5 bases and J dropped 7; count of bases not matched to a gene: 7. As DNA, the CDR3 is TGCAGTGCTTCGAAGGGACTAGCGGGAGAAGAGCAGTACTTC. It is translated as CSASKGLAGEEQYF.

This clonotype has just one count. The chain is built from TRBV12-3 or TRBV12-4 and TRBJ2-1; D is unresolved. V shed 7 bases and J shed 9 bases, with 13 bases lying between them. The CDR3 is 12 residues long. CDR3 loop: CASTPSRREQFF. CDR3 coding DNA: TGTGCCAGCACCCCCTCTAGACGTGAGCAGTTCTTC.

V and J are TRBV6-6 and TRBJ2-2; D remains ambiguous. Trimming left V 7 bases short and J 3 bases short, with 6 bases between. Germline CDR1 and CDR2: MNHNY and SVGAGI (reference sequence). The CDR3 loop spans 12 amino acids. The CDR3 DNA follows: TGTGCCAGCAAAACCTACACCGGGGAGCTGTTTTTT. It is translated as CASKTYTGELFF.

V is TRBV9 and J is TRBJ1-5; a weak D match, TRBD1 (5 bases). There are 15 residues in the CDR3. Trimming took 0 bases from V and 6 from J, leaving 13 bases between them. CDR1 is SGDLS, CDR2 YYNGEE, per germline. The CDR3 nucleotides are TGTGCCAGCAGCGTAGGGGTAGGGGTTGGTCAGCCCCAGCATTTT. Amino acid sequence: CASSVGVGVGQPQHF. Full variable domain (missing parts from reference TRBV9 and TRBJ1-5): DSGVTQTPKHLITATGQRVTLRCSPRSGDLSVYWYQQSLDQGLQFLIQYYNGEERAKGNILERFSAQQFPDLHSELNLSSLELGDSALYFCASSVGVGVGQPQHFGDGTRLSIL.

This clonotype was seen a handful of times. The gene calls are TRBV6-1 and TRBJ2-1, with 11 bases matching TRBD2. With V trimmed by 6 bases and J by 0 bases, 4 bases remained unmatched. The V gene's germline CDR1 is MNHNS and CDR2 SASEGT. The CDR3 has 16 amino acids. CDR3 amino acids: CASRHGLAGSYNEQFF. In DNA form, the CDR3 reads TGTGCCAGCAGACATGGACTAGCGGGCTCCTACAATGAGCAGTTCTTC.

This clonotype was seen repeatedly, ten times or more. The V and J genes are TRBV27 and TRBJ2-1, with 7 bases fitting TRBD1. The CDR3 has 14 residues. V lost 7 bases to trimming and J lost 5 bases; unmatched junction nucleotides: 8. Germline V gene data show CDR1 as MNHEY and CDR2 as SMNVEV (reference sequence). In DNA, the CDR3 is TGTGCCAGCACGAGACAGGGCGATAACAATGAGCAGTTCTTC. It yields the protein CASTRQGDNNEQFF.

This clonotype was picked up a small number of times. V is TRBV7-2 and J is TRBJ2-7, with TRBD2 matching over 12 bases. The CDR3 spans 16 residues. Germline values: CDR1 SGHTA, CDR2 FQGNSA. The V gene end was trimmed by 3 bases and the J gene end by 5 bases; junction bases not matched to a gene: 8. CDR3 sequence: CASSFRGLAGIDEQYF. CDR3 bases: TGTGCCAGCAGCTTTCGCGGACTAGCGGGAATCGACGAGCAGTACTTC. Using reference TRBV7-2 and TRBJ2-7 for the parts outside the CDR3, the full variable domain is GAGVSQSPSNKVTEKGKDVELRCDPISGHTALYWYRQSLGQGLEFLIYFQGNSAPDKSGLPSDRFSAERTGGSVSTLTIQRTQQEDSAVYLCASSFRGLAGIDEQYFGPGTRLTVT.

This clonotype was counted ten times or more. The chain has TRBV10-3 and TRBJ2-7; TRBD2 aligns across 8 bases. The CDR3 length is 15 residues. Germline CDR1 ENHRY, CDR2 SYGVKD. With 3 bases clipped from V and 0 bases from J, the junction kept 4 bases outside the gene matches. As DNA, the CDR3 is TGTGCCATCAGTGAAGGCGGGGGGAGCTCCTACGAGCAGTACTTC. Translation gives CAISEGGGSSYEQYF.

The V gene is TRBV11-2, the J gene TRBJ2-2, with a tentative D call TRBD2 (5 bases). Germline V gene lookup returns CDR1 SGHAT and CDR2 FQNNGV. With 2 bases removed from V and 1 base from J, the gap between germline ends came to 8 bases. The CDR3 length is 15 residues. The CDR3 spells CASSLRGMNTGELFF. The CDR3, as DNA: TGTGCCAGCAGCTTACGAGGGATGAACACCGGGGAGCTGTTTTTT. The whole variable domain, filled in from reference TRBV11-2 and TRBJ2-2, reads EAGVAQSPRYKIIEKRQSVAFWCNPISGHATLYWYQQILGQGPKLLIQFQNNGVVDDSQLPKDRFSAERLKGVDSTLKIQPAKLEDSAVYLCASSLRGMNTGELFFGEGSRLTVL.

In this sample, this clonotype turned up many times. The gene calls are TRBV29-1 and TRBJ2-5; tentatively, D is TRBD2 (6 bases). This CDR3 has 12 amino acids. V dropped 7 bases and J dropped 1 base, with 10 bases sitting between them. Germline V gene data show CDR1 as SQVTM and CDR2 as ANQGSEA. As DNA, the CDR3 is TGCAGCGATGGGAGGACCCAAGAGACCCAGTACTTC. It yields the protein CSDGRTQETQYF.

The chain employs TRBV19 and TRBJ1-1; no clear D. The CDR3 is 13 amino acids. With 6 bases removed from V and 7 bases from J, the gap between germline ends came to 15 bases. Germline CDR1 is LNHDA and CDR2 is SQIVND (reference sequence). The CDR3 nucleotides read TGTGCCAGTAGCGAGTATGGGCGGGATGAAGCTTTCTTT. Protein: CASSEYGRDEAFF. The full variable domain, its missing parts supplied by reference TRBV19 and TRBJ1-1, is DGGITQSPKYLFRKEGQNVTLSCEQNLNHDAMYWYRQDPGQGLRLIYYSQIVNDFQKGDIAEGYSVSREKKESFPLTVTSAQKNPTAFYLCASSEYGRDEAFFGQGTRLTVV.

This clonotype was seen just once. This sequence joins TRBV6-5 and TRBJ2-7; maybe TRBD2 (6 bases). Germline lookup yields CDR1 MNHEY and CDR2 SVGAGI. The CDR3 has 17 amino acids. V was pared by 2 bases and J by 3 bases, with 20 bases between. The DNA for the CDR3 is TGTGCCAGCAGTTACGGCCAGAACGGGAGAGGCCTCTACGAGCAGTACTTC. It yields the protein CASSYGQNGRGLYEQYF.

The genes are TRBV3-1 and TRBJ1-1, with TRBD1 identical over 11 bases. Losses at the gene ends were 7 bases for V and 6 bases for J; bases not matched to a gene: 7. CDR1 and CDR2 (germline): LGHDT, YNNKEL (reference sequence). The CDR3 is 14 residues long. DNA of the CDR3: TGTGCCAGCAACCATCGGACAGGGGGCCCTGAAGCTTTCTTT. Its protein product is CASNHRTGGPEAFF.

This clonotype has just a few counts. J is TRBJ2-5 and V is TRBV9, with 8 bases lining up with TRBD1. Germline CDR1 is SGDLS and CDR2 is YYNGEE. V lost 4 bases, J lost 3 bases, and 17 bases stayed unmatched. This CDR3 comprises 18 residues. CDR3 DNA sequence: TGTGCCAGCAGCACTTCCGGGACAGGCGGACCTCTTAAAGAGACCCAGTACTTC. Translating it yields CASSTSGTGGPLKETQYF.

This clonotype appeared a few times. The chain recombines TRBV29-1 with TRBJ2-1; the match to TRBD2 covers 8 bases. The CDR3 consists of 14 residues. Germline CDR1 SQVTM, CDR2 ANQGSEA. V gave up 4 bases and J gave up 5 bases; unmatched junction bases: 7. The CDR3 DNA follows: TGCAGCGTTGCCGGACTAGCAGGCGACAATGAGCAGTTCTTC. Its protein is CSVAGLAGDNEQFF.

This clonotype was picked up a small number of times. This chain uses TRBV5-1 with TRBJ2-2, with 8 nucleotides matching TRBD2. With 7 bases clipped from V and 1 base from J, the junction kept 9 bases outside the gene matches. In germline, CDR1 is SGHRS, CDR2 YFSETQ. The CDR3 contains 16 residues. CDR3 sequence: CASGPPGLENTGELFF. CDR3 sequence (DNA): TGCGCCAGCGGCCCGCCGGGACTAGAGAACACCGGGGAGCTGTTTTTT.

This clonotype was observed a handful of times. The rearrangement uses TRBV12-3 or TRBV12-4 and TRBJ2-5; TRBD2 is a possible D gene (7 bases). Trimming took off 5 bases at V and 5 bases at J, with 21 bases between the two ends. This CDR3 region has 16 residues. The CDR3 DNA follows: TGTGCCAGCAGTCCCAGGCTCCGGGGGGCAAGGGAGACCCAGTACTTC. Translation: CASSPRLRGARETQYF.